This T cell receptor (beta chain) originates from a study of cytomegalovirus exposure and HLA in healthy donors. Study findings and constraints: The sole available immune exposure information was CMV serostatus. Researchers left out some V segments, among them TRBV6-2 and TRBV6-3, as indistinguishable.

The CDR3 loop spans 14 amino acids. The V gene's germline CDR1 is SGHDN and CDR2 FVKESK. The V segment lost 2 bases and the J segment 4 bases; nucleotides outside the gene matches: 4. Note on this clone: Its matching antigen is unknown.

PCR primers comprised 60 Vbeta and 13 Jbeta primers. In the original processing: A follow-up analysis tallied around 80 million unique TCR beta chains, some 9.9 million shared. The repertoire was sequenced with immunoSEQ multiplex PCR; TCRdb's copy has only in-frame clones and lacks some. V, J and clone size derive from that table, while D and trimming were established from the DNA sequence. The data show 50,000 to 65,000 clones, about 73% seen once. The sequence was collected from a man younger than 35 in good health and CMV-seronegative. The sequenced sample consisted of PBMCs. The rearrangement uses TRBV14 and TRBJ1-1; 7 positions agree with TRBD1. DNA for the CDR3: TGTGCCAGCAGCCAATTCCCAGGGGGCACTGAAGCTTTCTTT. This gives the protein CASSQFPGGTEAFF.